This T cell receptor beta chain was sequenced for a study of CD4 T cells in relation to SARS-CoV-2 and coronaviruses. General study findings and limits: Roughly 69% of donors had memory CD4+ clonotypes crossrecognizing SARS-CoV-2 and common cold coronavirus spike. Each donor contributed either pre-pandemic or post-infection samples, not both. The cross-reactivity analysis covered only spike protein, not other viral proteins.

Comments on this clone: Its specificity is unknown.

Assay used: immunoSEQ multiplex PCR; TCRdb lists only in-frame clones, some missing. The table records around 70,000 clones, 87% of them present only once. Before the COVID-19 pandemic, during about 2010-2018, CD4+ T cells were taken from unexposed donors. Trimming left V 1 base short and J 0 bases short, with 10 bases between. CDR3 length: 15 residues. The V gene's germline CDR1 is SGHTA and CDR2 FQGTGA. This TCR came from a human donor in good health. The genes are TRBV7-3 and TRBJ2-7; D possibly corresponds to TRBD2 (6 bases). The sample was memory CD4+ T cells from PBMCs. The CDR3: CASSLNSGSSYEQYF. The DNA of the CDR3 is TGTGCCAGCAGCTTAAATAGCGGCAGCTCCTACGAGCAGTACTTC. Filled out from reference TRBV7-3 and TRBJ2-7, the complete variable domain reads GAGVSQTPSNKVTEKGKYVELRCDPISGHTALYWYRQSLGQGPEFLIYFQGTGAADDSGLPNDRFFAVRPEGSVSTLKIQRTERGDSAVYLCASSLNSGSSYEQYFGPGTRLTVT.